Listed below are T cell receptor beta chains from one sample, sequenced in a study of cytomegalovirus exposure and HLA in healthy donors. TCRdb's table, derived via immunoSEQ multiplex PCR, lists solely in-frame clones and lacks some. Here the sample table reports 100,000 to 150,000 clones. Sequencing was carried out using PBMCs. The receptors were gathered from a man aged 18 to 30 in good health and CMV-seronegative. The CDR3 runs from the conserved cysteine through the conserved F or W. The D gene is left open where the match is weak.

j_call v_call d_call cdr3_aa cdr3_nt
TRBJ2-5 TRBV18 - CASSLETREVQETQYF TGTGCCAGCTCACTCGAGACTAGGGAGGTCCAAGAGACCCAGTACTTC
TRBJ1-2 TRBV15 - CATSRDPRDGYTF TGTGCCACCAGCAGGGACCCGCGGGATGGCTACACCTTC
TRBJ2-7 TRBV5-1 TRBD1 CASSVSGTGYPLEQYF TGCGCCAGCAGCGTATCCGGGACAGGGTACCCACTCGAGCAGTACTTC
TRBJ1-2 TRBV25-1 TRBD1 CASSEFGPGQLNYGYTF TGTGCCAGCAGTGAATTCGGTCCGGGACAGCTTAACTATGGCTACACCTTC
TRBJ1-1 TRBV2 - CASNLDRNTEAFF TGTGCCAGCAACCTAGACAGGAACACTGAAGCTTTCTTT
TRBJ2-1 TRBV18 - CASFLGGDYNEQFF TGTGCCAGCTTCCTAGGGGGGGACTACAATGAGCAGTTCTTC
TRBJ1-2 TRBV4-1 TRBD1 CASSQGDRGSGYTF TGCGCCAGCAGCCAAGGGGACAGGGGGAGCGGCTACACCTTC
TRBJ1-2 TRBV29-1 - CSVDRTNYGYTF TGCAGCGTTGACAGAACTAACTATGGCTACACCTTC
TRBJ2-7 TRBV10-3 - CAISEVGGQGYEQYF TGTGCCATCAGTGAGGTGGGGGGGCAAGGCTACGAGCAGTACTTC
TRBJ1-6 TRBV7-2 TRBD1 CASSFGDRGYNSPLHF TGTGCCAGCAGCTTCGGGGACAGGGGTTACAATTCACCCCTCCACTTT
TRBJ2-3 TRBV5-1 - CASSPSWGESTDTQYF TGCGCCAGCAGCCCGAGTTGGGGGGAGAGCACAGATACGCAGTATTTT
TRBJ1-5 TRBV7-8 TRBD1 CASSWGQGNQPQHF TGTGCCAGCAGCTGGGGACAGGGCAATCAGCCCCAGCATTTT
TRBJ2-7 TRBV4-1 TRBD1 CASSQDNRGYEQYF TGCGCCAGCAGCCAAGATAACAGGGGGTACGAGCAGTACTTC
TRBJ1-2 TRBV27 - CASSLVSGQRYTF TGTGCCAGCAGTTTGGTGTCGGGTCAACGCTACACCTTC
TRBJ2-1 TRBV5-6 TRBD2 CASIDSAPGGNEQFF TGTGCCAGCATCGACTCCGCCCCGGGGGGGAATGAGCAGTTCTTC
TRBJ1-1 TRBV30 - CAFGQENTEAFF TGTGCCTTCGGACAAGAGAACACTGAAGCTTTCTTT
TRBJ1-1 TRBV5-1 - CASSLEGGTEAFF TGCGCCAGCAGCTTGGAGGGAGGCACTGAAGCTTTCTTT
TRBJ1-5 TRBV7-2 - CASSLLSGRNQPQHF TGTGCCAGCAGCCTTTTATCTGGGAGGAATCAGCCCCAGCATTTT
TRBJ1-1 TRBV11-2 - CASSSQGAVTEAFF TGTGCCAGCAGCTCACAGGGCGCGGTCACTGAAGCTTTCTTT
TRBJ2-7 TRBV28 - CASSLPGAGAREQYF TGTGCCAGCAGCCTACCGGGGGCGGGGGCGAGAGAGCAGTACTTC
TRBJ1-4 TRBV6-5 TRBD1 CASSYSRPQGSGKLFF TGTGCCAGCAGTTACTCGAGGCCACAGGGGTCGGGAAAACTGTTTTTT
TRBJ1-1 TRBV30 - CAWSLGRNTEAFF TGTGCCTGGAGTCTTGGGCGAAACACTGAAGCTTTCTTT
TRBJ2-7 TRBV25-1 - CASSESDRAYEQYF TGTGCCAGCAGTGAGTCCGACAGAGCCTACGAGCAGTACTTC
TRBJ1-6 TRBV2 TRBD1 CANTDRGLNSPLHF TGTGCCAACACGGACAGGGGACTTAATTCACCCCTCCACTTT
TRBJ1-1 TRBV9 - CASSVRSRGTEAFF TGTGCCAGCAGCGTGAGGTCCAGAGGGACTGAAGCTTTCTTT
TRBJ1-1 TRBV5-1 TRBD1 CASKIEGAFPEAFF TGCGCCAGCAAAATTGAGGGGGCATTCCCTGAAGCTTTCTTT
TRBJ1-3 TRBV28 TRBD1 CASSYGQGFGGNTIYF TGTGCCAGCAGTTATGGACAGGGGTTTGGTGGAAACACCATATATTTT
TRBJ2-5 TRBV15 - CATNTQPSRWGPQETQYF TGTGCCACCAACACACAACCCAGCAGGTGGGGGCCGCAAGAGACCCAGTACTTC
TRBJ2-5 TRBV18 TRBD2 CASSPQQTTSGIRGETQYF TGTGCCAGCTCACCTCAACAAACGACTAGCGGGATAAGAGGAGAGACCCAGTACTTC
TRBJ1-5 TRBV29-1 TRBD1 CSVVGTGVNQPQHF TGCAGCGTTGTGGGGACAGGGGTTAATCAGCCCCAGCATTTT
TRBJ2-5 TRBV7-9 TRBD2 CASSLLTSGGGWVQETQYF TGTGCCAGCAGCTTATTAACTAGCGGGGGAGGATGGGTCCAAGAGACCCAGTACTTC
TRBJ1-1 TRBV10-3 TRBD1 CAIRGGGGDVNTEAFF TGTGCCATCAGGGGTGGAGGGGGCGACGTGAACACTGAAGCTTTCTTT
TRBJ2-5 TRBV5-6 TRBD1 CASSPGGGETQYF TGTGCCAGCAGCCCAGGGGGCGGGGAGACCCAGTACTTC